These 9 T cell receptor beta chains were sequenced from one sample in a study of blood T cell repertoires in COVID-19. Some clones are missing from TCRdb's copy, which holds only in-frame ones; the method was immunoSEQ multiplex PCR. This sample yields about 33,000 clones, of which around 88% are seen a single time; roughly 6.3% belongs to the top ten. The sample was peripheral blood. The source is a human donor in a cohort sampled during active COVID-19.

The chain has TRBV5-1 and TRBJ2-5; D is possibly TRBD2 (5 bases). CDR3 length equals 13 residues. Looked up from germline, CDR1 is SGHRS and CDR2 is YFSETQ. V shed 6 bases and J shed 1 base, with 10 bases lying between them. CDR3 DNA sequence: TGCGCCAGCAATCCGGGAACCCAAGAGACCCAGTACTTC. It encodes CASNPGTQETQYF.

This rearrangement joins TRBV21-1 to TRBJ1-2; the table's D gene call, TRBD1, was not cross checked with the DNA. TRBV21-1 is tagged as a pseudogene. The CDR3 has 16 amino acids. Here the CDR3 reads CASSTRTGGANYGYTF. The CDR3 region has the DNA TGTGCCAGCAGCACTCGGACAGGGGGCGCCAACTATGGCTACACCTTC.

The chain employs TRBV11-2 and TRBJ2-1, with a tentative D call TRBD2 (5 bases). Germline lookup yields CDR1 SGHAT and CDR2 FQNNGV. The CDR3 is made up of 15 amino acids. The V end lost 7 bases, the J end lost 1 base, and 14 bases lay between the germline ends. This chain's CDR3 is CASNPDYGSYNEQFF. The CDR3, as DNA: TGTGCCAGCAACCCCGACTATGGGTCCTACAATGAGCAGTTCTTC. The full variable domain, with the rest looked up from reference TRBV11-2 and TRBJ2-1, is EAGVAQSPRYKIIEKRQSVAFWCNPISGHATLYWYQQILGQGPKLLIQFQNNGVVDDSQLPKDRFSAERLKGVDSTLKIQPAKLEDSAVYLCASNPDYGSYNEQFFGPGTRLTVL.

This chain links TRBV11-1 with TRBJ2-7, with D possibly TRBD2 on 5 matching bases. Between the trimmed V and J ends, which lost 0 bases and 3 bases, there was a span of 12 bases. The CDR3 runs 15 residues. Germline CDR1 reads SGHAT; CDR2 reads FQDESV (reference sequence). This chain's CDR3 is CASSLARGSSYEQYF. The CDR3 nucleotides are TGTGCCAGCAGCTTAGCTCGTGGGAGTAGCTACGAGCAGTACTTC.

The V and J genes are TRBV11-2 and TRBJ2-7; the D gene is possibly TRBD2 (6 bases). The CDR3 is 15 amino acids. V was clipped by 1 base and J by 5 bases, with 15 bases between them. Germline lookup yields CDR1 SGHAT and CDR2 FQNNGV. The CDR3 reads CASSLGPDYLHEQYF. As DNA, the CDR3 is TGTGCCAGCAGCTTAGGCCCGGACTACCTTCACGAGCAGTACTTC.

V is TRBV7-2 and J is TRBJ2-1, with TRBD1 as a possible D gene (5 bases). Trimming removed 2 bases at V and 4 bases at J, with 9 bases between. The CDR3 has 14 amino acids. The V gene's germline CDR1 is SGHTA and CDR2 FQGNSA. CDR3 nucleotides: TGTGCCAGCAGCTTAACACAGGAGTACAATGAGCAGTTCTTC. Amino acids: CASSLTQEYNEQFF. Full variable domain (missing parts from reference TRBV7-2 and TRBJ2-1): GAGVSQSPSNKVTEKGKDVELRCDPISGHTALYWYRQSLGQGLEFLIYFQGNSAPDKSGLPSDRFSAERTGGSVSTLTIQRTQQEDSAVYLCASSLTQEYNEQFFGPGTRLTVL.

The CDR3 sequence is CASSNSRGDRGLDTEAFF. The CDR3 nucleotides read TGCGCCAGCAGCAATTCGCGGGGGGACAGGGGGCTGGACACTGAAGCTTTCTTT. The rearrangement joins TRBV10-1 to TRBJ1-1; 12 bases are shared with TRBD1. The ends lost 6 bases at V and 3 bases at J; junction bases unmatched: 14. From germline, CDR1 is WNHNN and CDR2 SYGVQD (reference sequence). This CDR3 has 18 residues.

This clone was recorded only once. This chain links TRBV3-1 (or the pseudogene TRBV3-2) with TRBJ2-5; D is unresolved. V dropped 3 bases and J dropped 7 bases, with 15 bases sitting between them. The CDR3 is 14 amino acids. Germline CDR1 is LGHDT and CDR2 is YNNKEL (reference sequence). The CDR3 spells CASSHGESSRTQYF. The DNA of the CDR3 is TGTGCCAGCAGCCACGGTGAGAGTTCACGGACCCAGTACTTC.

The rearrangement links TRBV19 to TRBJ2-7; D perhaps matches TRBD2 (5 bases). V was trimmed by 5 bases and J by 0 bases, leaving 8 bases between them. The CDR3 consists of 13 residues. From germline, CDR1 is LNHDA and CDR2 SQIVND (reference sequence). CDR3 bases: TGTGCCAGTAGTTCCACTAGCTCCTACGAGCAGTACTTC. Its protein product is CASSSTSSYEQYF.